Presented here are 31 T cell receptor beta chains from one specimen sequenced in a study of blood T cell repertoires in COVID-19. TCRdb's copy holds only in-frame clones and misses some; the assay was immunoSEQ multiplex PCR. Of some 200,000 clones listed, 80% to 90% are singletons. The sequenced sample consisted of peripheral blood. Receptors were obtained from a woman aged 40-49 years who had recovered from COVID-19.

This chain joins TRBV18 and TRBJ2-7, with TRBD1 identical over 11 bases. CDR3 length: 15 residues. Germline assignment: CDR1 KGHSH and CDR2 LQKENI. Losses at the gene ends were 6 bases for V and 4 bases for J; bases not matched to a gene: 8. The CDR3: CASSPRTGGLYEQYF. The CDR3 nucleotides are TGTGCCAGCTCTCCGAGGACAGGGGGCTTGTACGAGCAGTACTTC. The whole variable domain, remainder taken from reference TRBV18 and TRBJ2-7, is NAGVMQNPRHLVRRRGQEARLRCSPMKGHSHVYWYRQLPEEGLKFMVYLQKENIIDESGMPKERFSAEFPKEGPSILRIQQVVRGDSAAYFCASSPRTGGLYEQYFGPGTRLTVT.

The chain uses TRBV28 and TRBJ1-1; D possibly corresponds to TRBD1 (5 bases). This CDR3 is 15 amino acids long. The germline CDR1 and CDR2 sequences are MDHEN and SYDVKM. V was pared by 5 bases and J by 8 bases, with 21 bases between. This CDR3 is CASSPLDFGGSEAFF. As DNA, the CDR3 is TGTGCCAGCAGTCCCCTAGATTTTGGGGGGTCCGAAGCTTTCTTT.

The chain employs TRBV24-1 and TRBJ2-6; D might be TRBD2 (6 bases). The CDR3 loop spans 17 amino acids. V was shortened by 8 bases and J by 9 bases, with 25 bases between the two germline ends. Germline-derived CDR1 and CDR2 are KGHDR and SFDVKD. CDR3 protein: CATNPGGGGRLGNVLTF. The CDR3 coding sequence is TGTGCCACCAACCCTGGTGGGGGAGGAAGATTGGGCAACGTCCTGACTTTC.

The chain employs TRBV18 and TRBJ1-5; D is unresolved. This CDR3 region has 13 residues. Germline V CDR1 and CDR2: KGHSH, LQKENI. Trimming took 3 bases from V and 3 from J, leaving 6 bases between them. The CDR3: CASSPGNNQPQHF. The CDR3 nucleotides are TGTGCCAGCTCACCGGGCAACAATCAGCCCCAGCATTTT.

This chain joins TRBV19 and TRBJ2-7; 8 nucleotides line up with TRBD1. After removal of 8 bases from V and 3 bases from J, the junction contained 3 bases not matched to a gene. This CDR3 region has 12 residues. Germline CDR1 reads LNHDA; CDR2 reads SQIVND (reference sequence). CDR3 residues: CASGDRGYEQYF. The CDR3 nucleotides read TGTGCCAGTGGCGACAGGGGCTACGAGCAGTACTTC. The entire variable domain, with the rest obtained from reference TRBV19 and TRBJ2-7, is as follows: DGGITQSPKYLFRKEGQNVTLSCEQNLNHDAMYWYRQDPGQGLRLIYYSQIVNDFQKGDIAEGYSVSREKKESFPLTVTSAQKNPTAFYLCASGDRGYEQYFGPGTRLTVT.

The V and J genes are TRBV19 and TRBJ2-3, with TRBD1 identical over 9 bases. The V segment lost 0 bases and the J segment 4 bases; nucleotides outside the gene matches: 8. CDR1 is LNHDA, CDR2 SQIVND, per germline (reference sequence). This CDR3 region has 17 residues. The CDR3 spells CASSIDRGTGLADTQYF. CDR3 nucleotides: TGTGCCAGTAGTATAGATAGAGGGACAGGGTTAGCAGATACGCAGTATTTT.

The chain carries TRBV11-1 and TRBJ1-1, with D perhaps TRBD1 (5 bases). CDR1 SGHAT and CDR2 FQDESV come from the germline V gene (reference sequence). V lost 0 bases, J lost 4 bases, and 24 bases lay in between. The CDR3 consists of 19 residues. CDR3 nucleotide sequence: TGTGCCAGCAGCTTAGCGCTCAGGGAGGGGTCTAGCCGGAGCACTGAAGCTTTCTTT. Translating gives CASSLALREGSSRSTEAFF.

This chain connects TRBV29-1 to TRBJ2-5, with 7 bases matching TRBD1. Per germline, CDR1 SQVTM and CDR2 ANQGSEA. V trimming: 6 bases; J trimming: 2 bases; junction bases outside the gene matches: 3. CDR3 length equals 12 residues. DNA of the CDR3: TGCAGCGTCAGGACAGGACAAGAGACCCAGTACTTC. Amino acids: CSVRTGQETQYF.

The chain carries TRBV5-4 and TRBJ2-7; weak D call: TRBD1 (6 bases). The V end lost 4 bases, the J end lost 1 base, and 9 bases lay between the germline ends. The CDR3 loop spans 13 amino acids. Germline V lookup: CDR1 SGHNT, CDR2 YYREEE (reference sequence). CDR3 sequence reads: CASSQQGSYEQYF. The CDR3 nucleotides are TGTGCCAGCAGCCAACAGGGTTCCTACGAGCAGTACTTC.

This clone was recorded a few times. V gene TRBV6-6 combines with J gene TRBJ1-3, with TRBD1 matching over 9 bases. The germline CDR1 and CDR2 sequences are MNHNY and SVGAGI (reference sequence). Trimming removed 5 bases from V and 6 bases from J; junction bases left unmatched: 5. The CDR3 runs to 14 residues. Written as DNA, the CDR3 is TGTGCCAGCAGTACAGGGGGCTATGAAAACACCATATATTTT. Amino acids: CASSTGGYENTIYF.

CDR3 amino acids: CASRGQGFDEQFF. The CDR3 DNA is TGTGCCAGCAGGGGACAGGGCTTCGATGAGCAGTTCTTC. V and J are TRBV11-3 and TRBJ2-1, with 9 bases aligning to TRBD1. The junction had 5 bases not matched to a gene; V was cut back by 6 bases and J by 8 bases. The CDR3 runs to 13 residues. The germline gives CDR1 SGHNT, CDR2 YENEEA.

V and J are TRBV5-1 and TRBJ2-3, with 7 bases that match TRBD1. Germline CDR1 and CDR2: SGHRS and YFSETQ. The CDR3 is 14 amino acids. V lost 5 bases to trimming and J lost 5 bases; unmatched junction nucleotides: 8. The chain's CDR3 is CASRLGTEEDTQYF. The CDR3 DNA sequence: TGCGCCAGCAGGCTAGGGACAGAAGAAGATACGCAGTATTTT.

A word on this clone: One base away lies a much larger clone, so this may be a sequencing read error. This sequence joins TRBV5-6 and TRBJ1-2; tentative D call: TRBD1 (6 bases). Germline V gives CDR1 SGHDT, CDR2 YYEEEE. This CDR3 has 16 residues. The V end lost 4 bases, the J end lost 7 bases, and 23 bases lay between the germline ends. CDR3 sequence: CASSPGLWAGAVGYTF. The CDR3 nucleotides are TGTGCCAGCAGCCCGGGGTTATGGGCAGGGGCCGTTGGCTACACCTTC. Looking up the rest from reference TRBV5-6 and TRBJ1-2 gives the full variable domain: DAGVTQSPTHLIKTRGQQVTLRCSPKSGHDTVSWYQQALGQGPQFIFQYYEEEERQRGNFPDRFSGHQFPNYSSELNVNALLLGDSALYLCASSPGLWAGAVGYTFGSGTRLTVV.

V is TRBV27 and J is TRBJ2-3; D perhaps matches TRBD2 (5 bases). This CDR3 region has 15 residues. Germline V CDR1 and CDR2: MNHEY, SMNVEV (reference sequence). V dropped 4 bases and J dropped 1 base, with 12 bases sitting between them. CDR3 in DNA: TGTGCCAGCAGTTCCGCCGGGGTCGGCACAGATACGCAGTATTTT. Protein sequence: CASSSAGVGTDTQYF.

The chain carries TRBV2 and TRBJ1-6; D is unclear. This CDR3 contains 15 residues. Trimming shortened V by 5 bases and J by 15 bases, and 23 bases separated the two germline ends. The germline V gene has CDR1 SNHLY and CDR2 FYNNEI. The CDR3 DNA sequence: TGTGCCAGCAGTTCGTACGGGTTGTCGGGGTCGGGCCTCCACTTT. Its translation: CASSSYGLSGSGLHF.

The rearrangement links TRBV6-5 to TRBJ1-3, with D tentatively TRBD1 (6 bases). The V and J ends lost 8 bases and 0 bases respectively, with 11 bases between them. This CDR3 has 14 residues. Germline CDR1 MNHEY, CDR2 SVGAGI. The CDR3 coding sequence is TGTGCCAGCCGAGGACAGATCTCTGGAAACACCATATATTTT. It codes for CASRGQISGNTIYF.

The CDR3 loop reads CASSEDRGIEQYF. Written as DNA, the CDR3 is TGTGCCAGCAGTGAAGACAGGGGGATCGAGCAGTACTTC. This chain uses TRBV2 with TRBJ2-7; 8 nucleotides match TRBD1. J was trimmed by 6 bases and V by 1 base; bases with no gene match: 2. The CDR3 is made up of 13 amino acids. Per the germline V gene, CDR1 is SNHLY and CDR2 is FYNNEI.

This clone has ten or more counts. The chain has TRBV12-3 or TRBV12-4 and TRBJ2-7, with 7 bases fitting TRBD2. Germline trimming cut 6 bases from V and 4 bases from J; bases unmatched to any gene: 6. The CDR3 runs to 13 residues. The CDR3 here is CASRGLDGYEQYF. The CDR3 nucleotides read TGTGCCAGCAGAGGACTAGATGGTTACGAGCAGTACTTC.

The sample holds a few counts of this clone. CDR3 protein: CASRTSGAYNEQFF. CDR3 coding DNA: TGTGCCAGCAGGACTAGCGGGGCCTACAATGAGCAGTTCTTC. The chain has TRBV11-3 and TRBJ2-1, with 11 bases that match TRBD2. The trim removed 6 bases at V and 2 bases at J, leaving 0 bases unmatched. The CDR3 totals 14 residues. CDR1 is SGHNT and CDR2 is YENEEA in the germline V gene. The entire variable domain, with the rest obtained from reference TRBV11-3 and TRBJ2-1, is as follows: EAGVVQSPRYKIIEKKQPVAFWCNPISGHNTLYWYLQNLGQGPELLIRYENEEAVDDSQLPKDRFSAERLKGVDSTLKIQPAELGDSAVYLCASRTSGAYNEQFFGPGTRLTVL.

The chain couples TRBV7-8 to TRBJ1-2; the D gene is possibly TRBD1 (6 bases). CDR1 is SGHVS, CDR2 FQNEAQ, per germline. Trimming removed 1 base from V and 5 bases from J, with 8 bases in between. This CDR3 is 13 amino acids long. CDR3 protein: CASSLEGEYGYTF. The CDR3 DNA is TGTGCCAGCAGCTTAGAGGGGGAATATGGCTACACCTTC. Variable domain in full (rest from reference TRBV7-8 and TRBJ1-2): GAGVSQSPRYKVAKRGQDVALRCDPISGHVSLFWYQQALGQGPEFLTYFQNEAQLDKSGLPSDRFFAERPEGSVSTLKIQRTQQEDSAVYLCASSLEGEYGYTFGSGTRLTVV.

This chain connects TRBV19 to TRBJ1-6, with D possibly TRBD1 on 6 matching bases. CDR1 is LNHDA and CDR2 is SQIVND in the germline V gene (reference sequence). The length of the CDR3 is 15 residues. Trimming cost V 6 bases and J 6 bases, with 15 bases left between them. CDR3 bases: TGTGCCAGTAGCTCGACAGGCGACCTTAATTCACCCCTCCACTTT. Protein product: CASSSTGDLNSPLHF.

The genes are TRBV6-5 and TRBJ2-1, with TRBD1 as a possible D gene (5 bases). The germline CDR1 and CDR2 sequences are MNHEY and SVGAGI. The CDR3 length is 16 residues. Trimming cost V 2 bases and J 7 bases, with 18 bases left between them. CDR3 in DNA: TGTGCCAGCAGTTACGGGGCCGGTAAAATGAGGAATGAGCAGTTCTTC. Translation: CASSYGAGKMRNEQFF.

This chain connects TRBV6-6 to TRBJ1-5, with 9 positions matching TRBD1. CDR3 length equals 15 residues. Losses at the gene ends were 6 bases for V and 4 bases for J; bases not matched to a gene: 7. Germline-derived CDR1 and CDR2 are MNHNY and SVGAGI (reference sequence). The DNA of the CDR3 is TGTGCCAGCAGACTGACAGGGGGAACAAATCAGCCCCAGCATTTT. Translation: CASRLTGGTNQPQHF.

The gene calls are TRBV20-1 and TRBJ2-3; D possibly corresponds to TRBD1 (5 bases). V lost 3 bases to trimming and J lost 0 bases, with 13 bases between them. The CDR3 contains 15 residues. Germline CDR1 and CDR2: DFQATT and SNEGSKA (reference sequence). The chain's CDR3 is CSASTQGSSTDTQYF. The CDR3 DNA reads TGCAGTGCTAGTACCCAGGGATCTAGCACAGATACGCAGTATTTT.

CDR3 amino acids: CASSLRGTLLETQYF. The CDR3, as DNA: TGTGCCAGCAGCTTAAGGGGGACCCTTTTGGAGACCCAGTACTTC. The chain combines TRBV7-2 with TRBJ2-5; possibly TRBD1 for D (6 bases). The CDR3 totals 15 residues. Trimming took 2 bases from V and 5 from J, leaving 15 bases between them. The germline V gene has CDR1 SGHTA and CDR2 FQGNSA.

This clone came up many times. This chain uses TRBV28 with TRBJ1-1; 7 bases are shared with TRBD1. Germline V lookup: CDR1 MDHEN, CDR2 SYDVKM. Losses at the gene ends were 5 bases for V and 10 bases for J; bases not matched to a gene: 13. The CDR3 has 14 amino acids. The CDR3 is CASSRPGQLFLAFF. CDR3 nucleotides: TGTGCCAGCAGTCGCCCGGGACAGTTGTTTCTAGCTTTCTTT.

The chain employs TRBV9 and TRBJ1-3; the D is unclear. The germline V and J ends were trimmed by 4 bases and 4 bases, with 15 bases remaining between them. Germline V CDR1 and CDR2: SGDLS, YYNGEE. The CDR3 extends over 15 amino acids. In DNA, the CDR3 is TGTGCCAGCAGCCTAAGTTCGATGAGAGGAAACACCATATATTTT. It encodes CASSLSSMRGNTIYF. Variable domain in full (rest from reference TRBV9 and TRBJ1-3): DSGVTQTPKHLITATGQRVTLRCSPRSGDLSVYWYQQSLDQGLQFLIQYYNGEERAKGNILERFSAQQFPDLHSELNLSSLELGDSALYFCASSLSSMRGNTIYFGEGSWLTVV.

The chain uses TRBV5-8 and TRBJ1-6; 7 bases fit TRBD1. This CDR3 is 14 amino acids long. After removal of 4 bases from V and 10 bases from J, the junction contained 8 bases not matched to a gene. Per the germline V gene, CDR1 is SGHTS and CDR2 is YDEGEE. The CDR3 spells CASSQQGHISPLHF. In DNA, the CDR3 is TGTGCCAGCAGCCAACAGGGGCATATATCACCCCTCCACTTT.

The rearrangement links TRBV25-1 to TRBJ1-1; D may be TRBD1 (5 bases). The CDR3 length is 14 residues. In germline, CDR1 is MGHDK, CDR2 SYGVNS. Trimming took 8 bases from V and 0 from J, leaving 13 bases between them. The CDR3 DNA reads TGTGCCAGCTCTAGTGGACACGTGAACACTGAAGCTTTCTTT. Translation: CASSSGHVNTEAFF.

V gene TRBV12-3 or TRBV12-4 combines with J gene TRBJ2-7; tentatively, D is TRBD1 (6 bases). Trimming stripped 5 bases from V and 4 bases from J, with 12 bases between. This CDR3 contains 13 residues. CDR3 amino acids: CASSTGQIYEQYF. The CDR3 DNA reads TGTGCCAGCAGTACGGGACAAATATACGAGCAGTACTTC.

J is TRBJ1-2 and V is TRBV5-1; 10 nucleotides agree with TRBD1. CDR3 length: 15 residues. After removal of 2 bases from V and 4 bases from J, the junction contained 5 bases not matched to a gene. Germline CDR1 reads SGHRS; CDR2 reads YFSETQ. CDR3 coding DNA: TGCGCCAGCAGCTTCCAGGACAGGGGGTTCTATGGCTACACCTTC. Residues: CASSFQDRGFYGYTF. The full variable domain, its missing parts supplied by reference TRBV5-1 and TRBJ1-2, is KAGVTQTPRYLIKTRGQQVTLSCSPISGHRSVSWYQQTPGQGLQFLFEYFSETQRNKGNFPGRFSGRQFSNSRSEMNVSTLELGDSALYLCASSFQDRGFYGYTFGSGTRLTVV.